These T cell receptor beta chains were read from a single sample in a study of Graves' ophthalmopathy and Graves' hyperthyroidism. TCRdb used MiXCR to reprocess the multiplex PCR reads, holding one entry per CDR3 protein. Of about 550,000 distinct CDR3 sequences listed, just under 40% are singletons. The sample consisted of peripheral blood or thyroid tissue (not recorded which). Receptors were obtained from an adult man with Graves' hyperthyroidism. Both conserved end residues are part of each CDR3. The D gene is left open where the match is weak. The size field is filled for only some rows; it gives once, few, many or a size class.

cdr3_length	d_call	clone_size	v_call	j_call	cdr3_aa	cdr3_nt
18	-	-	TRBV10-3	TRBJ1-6	CAIRSSGSGETLGSPLHF	TGTGCCATCAGAAGTAGCGGGAGTGGTGAGACCCTGGGGTCACCCCTCCACTTT
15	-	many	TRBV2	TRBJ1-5	CASSAGGGSNQPQHF	TGTGCCAGCAGTGCAGGAGGGGGGAGCAATCAGCCCCAGCATTTT
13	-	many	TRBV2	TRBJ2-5	CASMDGYRETQYF	TGTGCCAGCATGGACGGCTATCGGGAGACCCAGTACTTC
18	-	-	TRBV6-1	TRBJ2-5	CASSKISGQGRGGETQYF	TGTGCCAGCAGTAAAATATCGGGACAGGGGCGGGGGGGGGAGACCCAGTACTTC
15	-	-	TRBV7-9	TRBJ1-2	CASSSKRAGYNGYTF	TGTGCCAGCAGCTCCAAGAGAGCGGGGTACAATGGCTACACCTTC
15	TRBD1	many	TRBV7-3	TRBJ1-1	CASSLTGDLNTEAFF	TGTGCCAGCAGCTTGACAGGGGACCTGAACACTGAAGCTTTCTTT
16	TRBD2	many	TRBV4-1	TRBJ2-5	CASSQGIAGVQETQYF	TGCGCCAGCAGCCAAGGCATAGCGGGGGTCCAAGAGACCCAGTACTTC
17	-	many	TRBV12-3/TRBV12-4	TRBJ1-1	CASSLDVAGEANTEAFF	TGTGCCAGCAGTTTAGATGTGGCAGGGGAAGCGAACACTGAAGCTTTCTTT
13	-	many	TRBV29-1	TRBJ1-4	CSVDEGDPEKLFF	TGCAGCGTTGATGAAGGCGACCCTGAAAAACTGTTTTTT
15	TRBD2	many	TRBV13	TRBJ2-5	CASSSGLAEQETQYF	TGTGCCAGCAGCTCCGGACTAGCAGAACAAGAGACCCAGTACTTC
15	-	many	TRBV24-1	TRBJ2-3	CATSDPYSGTDTQYF	TGTGCCACCAGTGATCCGTACAGCGGAACAGATACGCAGTATTTT
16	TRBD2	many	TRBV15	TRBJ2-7	CATSRELAGRAYEQYF	TGTGCCACCAGCAGAGAACTAGCGGGAAGGGCCTACGAGCAGTACTTC
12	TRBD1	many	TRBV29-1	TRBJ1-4	CSVQGAEEKLFF	TGCAGCGTGCAGGGGGCAGAGGAAAAACTGTTTTTT
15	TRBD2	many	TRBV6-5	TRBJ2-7	CASTGTSGGFYEQYF	TGTGCCAGCACCGGGACTAGCGGGGGATTTTACGAGCAGTACTTC
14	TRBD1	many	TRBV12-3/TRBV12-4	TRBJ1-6	CASSADRGHSPLHF	TGTGCCAGCAGTGCGGACAGGGGGCATTCACCCCTCCACTTT
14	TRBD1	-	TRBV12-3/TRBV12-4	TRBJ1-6	CASSYRGSGSPLHF	TGTGCCAGCAGTTACAGGGGATCCGGTTCACCCCTCCACTTT
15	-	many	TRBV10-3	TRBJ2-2	CAISESGQNTGELFF	TGTGCCATCAGTGAGTCGGGACAAAACACCGGGGAGCTGTTTTTT
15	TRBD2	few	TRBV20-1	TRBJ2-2	CSASGLAGNTGELFF	TGCAGTGCTAGCGGACTAGCGGGGAACACCGGGGAGCTGTTTTTT
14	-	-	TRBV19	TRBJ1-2	CASCPNTGNYGYTF	TGTGCCAGTTGTCCCAATACAGGAAACTATGGCTACACCTTC
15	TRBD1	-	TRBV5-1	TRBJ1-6	CASSPAGQANSPLHF	TGCGCCAGCAGCCCGGCCGGACAGGCGAATTCACCCCTCCACTTT
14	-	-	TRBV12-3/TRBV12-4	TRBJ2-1	CASSTGDSGDEQFF	TGTGCCAGCTCAACGGGGGACAGCGGGGATGAGCAGTTCTTC
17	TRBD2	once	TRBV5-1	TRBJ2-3	CASSRTGTSGSQDTQYF	TGCGCCAGCAGCCGCACCGGGACTAGCGGGAGTCAAGATACGCAGTATTTT
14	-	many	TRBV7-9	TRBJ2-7	CASSPRGTVGEQYF	TGTGCCAGCAGCCCGAGGGGGACGGTTGGCGAGCAGTACTTC